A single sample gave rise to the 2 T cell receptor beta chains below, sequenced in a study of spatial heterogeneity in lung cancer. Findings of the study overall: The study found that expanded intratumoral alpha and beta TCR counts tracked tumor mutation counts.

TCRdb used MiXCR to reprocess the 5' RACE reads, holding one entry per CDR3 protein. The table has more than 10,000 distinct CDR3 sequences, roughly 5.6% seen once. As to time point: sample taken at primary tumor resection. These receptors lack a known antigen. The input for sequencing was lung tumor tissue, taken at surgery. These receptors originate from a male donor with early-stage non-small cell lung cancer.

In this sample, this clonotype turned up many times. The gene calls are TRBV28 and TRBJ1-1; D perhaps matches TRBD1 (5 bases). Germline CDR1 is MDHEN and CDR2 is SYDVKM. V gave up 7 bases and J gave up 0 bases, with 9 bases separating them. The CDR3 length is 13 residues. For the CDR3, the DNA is TGTGCCAGCATGGCAGGGTTGAACACTGAAGCTTTCTTT. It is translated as CASMAGLNTEAFF.

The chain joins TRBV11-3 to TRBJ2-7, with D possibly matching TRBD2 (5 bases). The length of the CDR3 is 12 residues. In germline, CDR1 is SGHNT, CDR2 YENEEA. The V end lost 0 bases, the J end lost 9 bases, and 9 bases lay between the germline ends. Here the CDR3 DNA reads TGTGCCAGCAGCTTAGAGGGAGAGGTGCAGTACTTC. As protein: CASSLEGEVQYF.